The rows below give T cell receptor beta chains drawn from one sample of a study of T cell responses to AZD1222 COVID-19 vaccine. The table came from immunoSEQ multiplex PCR; TCRdb's copy has only in-frame clones and leaves some out. The sample shows around 67,000 clones, less than 90% of them seen only once. The specimen was peripheral blood, collected on day 0 of AZD1222 vaccination. These receptor sequences come from an adult in good health. Each CDR3 is given with its conserved first and last residue. The D gene is left open where the match is weak. Clone sizes are given selectively: once, few, many, or a class where the clone is expanded.

clone size	D gene	V gene	J gene	CDR3 protein	CDR3 DNA
-	TRBD1	TRBV6-5	TRBJ2-7	CASSYQWDSRYEQYF	TGTGCCAGCAGTTACCAGTGGGACAGCCGGTACGAGCAGTACTTC
-	-	TRBV5-1	TRBJ1-2	CASSSTGTEHGYTF	TGCGCCAGCAGCTCGACTGGGACGGAACATGGCTACACCTTC
-	-	TRBV12-3/TRBV12-4	TRBJ1-1	CASSPDHTEAFF	TGTGCCAGCAGTCCGGACCACACTGAAGCTTTCTTT
-	TRBD1	TRBV7-6	TRBJ1-6	CASSRKTGLGSPLHF	TGTGCCAGCAGCCGCAAGACAGGGTTGGGCTCACCCCTCCACTTT
-	TRBD1	TRBV7-8	TRBJ1-4	CASSLGTGYGATNEKLFF	TGTGCCAGCAGCTTAGGGACAGGGTATGGGGCAACTAATGAAAAACTGTTTTTT
-	-	TRBV5-1	TRBJ1-1	CASSLRSETNTEAFF	TGCGCCAGCAGCTTGCGTTCAGAAACGAACACTGAAGCTTTCTTT
-	-	TRBV6-5	TRBJ1-2	CASSYSDSNYGYTF	TGTGCCAGCAGTTACTCAGACAGCAACTATGGCTACACCTTC
-	TRBD2	TRBV13	TRBJ2-3	CASSPNGLAGTDTQYF	TGTGCCAGCAGCCCTAACGGACTAGCGGGCACAGATACGCAGTATTTT
few	-	TRBV3-1/TRBV3-2	TRBJ1-1	CASSLGAVNTEAFF	TGTGCCAGCAGCCTTGGGGCGGTAAACACTGAAGCTTTCTTT
-	TRBD2	TRBV7-7	TRBJ2-3	CAVGSGADTQYF	TGTGCTGTTGGGAGCGGGGCAGATACGCAGTATTTT
-	TRBD1	TRBV7-8	TRBJ2-1	CASSLTGGFYNEQFF	TGTGCCAGCAGCTTAACAGGGGGCTTTTACAATGAGCAGTTCTTC
-	-	TRBV11-2	TRBJ1-1	CASSLGTAEAFF	TGTGCCAGCAGCCTCGGGACGGCTGAAGCTTTCTTT